The following is a T cell receptor (beta chain) sequence with its context. Its antigen is undetermined. These data are taken from a study of T-cell memory formation after mild COVID-19. Turning to the study itself: TCR clustering was largely donor specific.

TCRdb called the 5' RACE reads again in MiXCR, with one record for every CDR3 protein. The table records about 420,000 distinct CDR3 sequences, 23% of them present only once. The ends lost 7 bases at V and 5 bases at J; junction bases unmatched: 19. Germline CDR1 MNHEY, CDR2 SVGEGT. This CDR3 region has 18 residues. Overall study results and limits: Contracting CD4+ clones lay largely in CM and EM, with CD8+ ones residing in EMRA.

The sample taken for sequencing was PBMCs or a T cell subset sorted from them (not recorded which). The sequence derives from an adult woman who had mild COVID-19 (a few samples of this study predate the infection). Cell type and time point are not known. The V call is TRBV6-2 or TRBV6-3, the J call TRBJ2-1; TRBD2 aligns across 8 bases. DNA for the CDR3: TGTGCCAGCAAATGGGTAACTCGGGGGGGGGCAGGGGACAATGAGCAGTTCTTC. Translating it yields CASKWVTRGGAGDNEQFF.